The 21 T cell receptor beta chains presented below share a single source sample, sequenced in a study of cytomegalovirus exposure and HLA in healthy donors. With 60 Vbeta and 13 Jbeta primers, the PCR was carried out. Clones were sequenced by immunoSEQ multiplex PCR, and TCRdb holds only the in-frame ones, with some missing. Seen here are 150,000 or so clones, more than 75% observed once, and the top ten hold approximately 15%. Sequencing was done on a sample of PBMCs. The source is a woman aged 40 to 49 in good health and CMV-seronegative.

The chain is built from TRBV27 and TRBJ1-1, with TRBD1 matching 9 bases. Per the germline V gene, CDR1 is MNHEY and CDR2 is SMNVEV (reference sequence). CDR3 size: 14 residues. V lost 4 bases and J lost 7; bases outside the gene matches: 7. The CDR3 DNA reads TGTGCCAGCAGTTCCACACAGGGGGCATTTGAAGCTTTCTTT. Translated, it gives CASSSTQGAFEAFF.

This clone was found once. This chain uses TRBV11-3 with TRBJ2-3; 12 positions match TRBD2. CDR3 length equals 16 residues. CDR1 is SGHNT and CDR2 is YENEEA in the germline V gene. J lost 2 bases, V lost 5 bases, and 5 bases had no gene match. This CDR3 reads CASSISSGGATDTQYF. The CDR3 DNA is TGTGCCAGCAGCATCTCTAGCGGGGGGGCCACAGATACGCAGTATTTT.

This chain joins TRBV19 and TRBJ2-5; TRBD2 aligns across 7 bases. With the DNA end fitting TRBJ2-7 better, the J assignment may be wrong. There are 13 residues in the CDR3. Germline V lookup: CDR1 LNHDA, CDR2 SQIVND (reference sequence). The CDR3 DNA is TGTGCCAGTAGGGGGGAGGGCTCCTACGAGCAGTACTTC. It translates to CASRGEGSYEQYF.

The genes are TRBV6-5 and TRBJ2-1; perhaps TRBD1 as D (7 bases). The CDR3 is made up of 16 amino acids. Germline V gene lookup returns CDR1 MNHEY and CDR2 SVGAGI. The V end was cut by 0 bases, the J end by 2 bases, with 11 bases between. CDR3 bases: TGTGCCAGCAGTTACTCGCGGGGACAGACCTACAATGAGCAGTTCTTC. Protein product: CASSYSRGQTYNEQFF.

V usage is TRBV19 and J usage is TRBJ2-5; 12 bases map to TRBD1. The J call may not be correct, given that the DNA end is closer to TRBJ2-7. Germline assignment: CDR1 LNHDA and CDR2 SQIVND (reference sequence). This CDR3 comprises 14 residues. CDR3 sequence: CASSGTGGFVEQYF. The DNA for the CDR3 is TGTGCCAGTAGCGGGACAGGGGGCTTCGTCGAGCAGTACTTC.

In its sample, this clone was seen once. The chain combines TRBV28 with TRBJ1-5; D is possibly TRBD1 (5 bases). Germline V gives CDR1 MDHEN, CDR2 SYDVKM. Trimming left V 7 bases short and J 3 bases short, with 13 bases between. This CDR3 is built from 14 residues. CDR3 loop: CASTYRQYNQPQHF. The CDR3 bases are TGTGCCAGCACCTATCGACAGTACAATCAGCCCCAGCATTTT. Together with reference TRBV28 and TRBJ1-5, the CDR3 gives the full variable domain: DVKVTQSSRYLVKRTGEKVFLECVQDMDHENMFWYRQDPGLGLRLIYFSYDVKMKEKGDIPEGYSVSREKKERFSLILESASTNQTSMYLCASTYRQYNQPQHFGDGTRLSIL.

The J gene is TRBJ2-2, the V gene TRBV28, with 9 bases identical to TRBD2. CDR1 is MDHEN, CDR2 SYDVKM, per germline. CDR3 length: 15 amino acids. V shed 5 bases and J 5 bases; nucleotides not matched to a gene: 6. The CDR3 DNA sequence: TGTGCCAGCAGTCGCGGGACTAGCAGTACCGGGGAGCTGTTTTTT. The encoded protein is CASSRGTSSTGELFF.

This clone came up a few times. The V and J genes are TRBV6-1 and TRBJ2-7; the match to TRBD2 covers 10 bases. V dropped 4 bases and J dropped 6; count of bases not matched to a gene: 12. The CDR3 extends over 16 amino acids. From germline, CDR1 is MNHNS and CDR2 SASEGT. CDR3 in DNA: TGTGCCAGCAGTGTCCAAGGTAGCGGGGGGAGAGGCGAGCAGTACTTC. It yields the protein CASSVQGSGGRGEQYF.

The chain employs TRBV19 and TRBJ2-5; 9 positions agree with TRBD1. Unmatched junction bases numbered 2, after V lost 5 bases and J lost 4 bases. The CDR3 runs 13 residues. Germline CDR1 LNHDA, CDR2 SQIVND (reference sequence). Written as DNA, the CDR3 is TGTGCCAGTAGTTCGGGACAGGGAGAGACCCAGTACTTC. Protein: CASSSGQGETQYF. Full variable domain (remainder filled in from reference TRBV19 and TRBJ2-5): DGGITQSPKYLFRKEGQNVTLSCEQNLNHDAMYWYRQDPGQGLRLIYYSQIVNDFQKGDIAEGYSVSREKKESFPLTVTSAQKNPTAFYLCASSSGQGETQYFGPGTRLLVL.

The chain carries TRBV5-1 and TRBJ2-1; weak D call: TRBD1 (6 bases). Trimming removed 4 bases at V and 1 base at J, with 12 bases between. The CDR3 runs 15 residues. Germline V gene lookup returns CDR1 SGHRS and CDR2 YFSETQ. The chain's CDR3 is CASSRQEGSYNEQFF. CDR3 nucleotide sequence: TGCGCCAGCAGCCGACAGGAAGGTTCCTACAATGAGCAGTTCTTC.

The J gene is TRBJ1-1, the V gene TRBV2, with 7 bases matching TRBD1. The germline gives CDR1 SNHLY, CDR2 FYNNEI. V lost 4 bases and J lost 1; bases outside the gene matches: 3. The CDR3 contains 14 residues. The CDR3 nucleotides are TGTGCCAGCAGTGTGACAGGGTCGAACACTGAAGCTTTCTTT. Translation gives CASSVTGSNTEAFF.

In DNA form, the CDR3 reads TGTGCCAGCAGTTACTCTCGGGCAGATACGCAGTATTTT. This translates into CASSYSRADTQYF. The gene calls are TRBV6-6 and TRBJ2-3; unclear D gene. Germline lookup yields CDR1 MNHNY and CDR2 SVGAGI (reference sequence). This CDR3 comprises 13 residues. Between the trimmed V and J ends, which lost 0 bases and 4 bases, there was a span of 5 bases.

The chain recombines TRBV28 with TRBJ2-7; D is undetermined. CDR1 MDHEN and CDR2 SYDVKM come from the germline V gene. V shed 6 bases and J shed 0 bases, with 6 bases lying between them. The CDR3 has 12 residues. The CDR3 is CASRSNSYEQYF. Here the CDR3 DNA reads TGTGCCAGCAGATCAAACTCCTACGAGCAGTACTTC.

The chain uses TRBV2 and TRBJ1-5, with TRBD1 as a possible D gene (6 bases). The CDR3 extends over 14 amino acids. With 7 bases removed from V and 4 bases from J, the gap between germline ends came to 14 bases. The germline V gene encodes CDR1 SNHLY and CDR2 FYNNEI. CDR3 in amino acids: CASNGRTENQPQHF. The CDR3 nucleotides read TGTGCCAGCAACGGCCGGACAGAAAATCAGCCCCAGCATTTT.

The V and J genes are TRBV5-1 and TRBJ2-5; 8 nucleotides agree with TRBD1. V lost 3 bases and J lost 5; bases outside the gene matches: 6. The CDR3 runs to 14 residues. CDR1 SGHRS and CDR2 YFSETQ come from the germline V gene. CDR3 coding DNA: TGCGCCAGCAGCTCGGGACAGGAGGGGGAGACCCAGTACTTC. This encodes CASSSGQEGETQYF.

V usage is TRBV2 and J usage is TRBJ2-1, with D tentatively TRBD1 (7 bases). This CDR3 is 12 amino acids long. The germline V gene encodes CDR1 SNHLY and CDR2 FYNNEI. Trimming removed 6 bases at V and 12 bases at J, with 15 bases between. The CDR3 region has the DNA TGTGCCAGCAGGTTGCAGGGGGGTCCGCAGTTCTTC. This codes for CASRLQGGPQFF.

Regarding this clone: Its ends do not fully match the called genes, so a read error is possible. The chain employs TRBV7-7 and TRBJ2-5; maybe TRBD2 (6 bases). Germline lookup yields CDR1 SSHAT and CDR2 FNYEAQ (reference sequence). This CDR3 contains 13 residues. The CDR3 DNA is TGTGCTAGCAGTAGTCGGGAGAGGGAGACCCAGTACTTC. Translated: CASSSRERETQYF.

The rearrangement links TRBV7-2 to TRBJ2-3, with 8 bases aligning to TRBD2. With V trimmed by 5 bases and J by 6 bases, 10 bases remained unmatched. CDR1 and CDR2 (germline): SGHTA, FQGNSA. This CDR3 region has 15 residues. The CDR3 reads CASSRTSGAGDTQYF. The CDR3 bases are TGTGCCAGCAGCCGTACTAGCGGCGCGGGGGATACGCAGTATTTT. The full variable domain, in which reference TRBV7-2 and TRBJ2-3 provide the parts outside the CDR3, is GAGVSQSPSNKVTEKGKDVELRCDPISGHTALYWYRQSLGQGLEFLIYFQGNSAPDKSGLPSDRFSAERTGGSVSTLTIQRTQQEDSAVYLCASSRTSGAGDTQYFGPGTRLTVL.

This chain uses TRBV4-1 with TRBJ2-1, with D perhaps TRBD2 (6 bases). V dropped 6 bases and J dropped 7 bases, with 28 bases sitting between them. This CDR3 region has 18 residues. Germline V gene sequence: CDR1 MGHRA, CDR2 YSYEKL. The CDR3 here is CASSPFRGAGTVANEQFF. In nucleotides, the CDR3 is TGCGCCAGCAGTCCCTTTCGGGGAGCGGGTACTGTTGCAAATGAGCAGTTCTTC.

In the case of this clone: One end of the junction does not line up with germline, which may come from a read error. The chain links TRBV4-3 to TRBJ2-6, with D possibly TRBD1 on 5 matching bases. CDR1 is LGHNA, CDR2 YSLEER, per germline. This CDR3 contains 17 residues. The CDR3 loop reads CASSPDPGSSGANGLTF. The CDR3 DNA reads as TGCGCCAGCAGCCCAGACCCTGGCAGCTCTGGGGCCAACGGCCTGACTTTC.

The CDR3 region is CSARAGGTQYF. In nucleotides, the CDR3 is TGCAGTGCTAGAGCGGGGGGAACGCAGTATTTT. The chain uses TRBV20-1 and TRBJ2-3, with 7 bases identical to TRBD2. V lost 1 base, J lost 9 bases, and 1 base stayed unmatched. Germline V gives CDR1 DFQATT, CDR2 SNEGSKA (reference sequence). The length of the CDR3 is 11 residues.